The 2 T cell receptor beta chains below all came from one sample that was sequenced in a study of blood T cell repertoires in COVID-19 (dated by TCRdb to about 2020). Libraries were constructed by the immunoSEQ multiplex PCR assay. Entries here come from immuneACCESS through TCRdb and include only in-frame sequences with V and J called. Some clones fail to appear in such tables; in the studies checked, an unresolved V gene covers under half of the shortfall, and the cause of the remainder is unknown. This sample comprises roughly 120,000 clones, about 74% of them detected only once. The ten largest make up roughly 7.9% of the sample. The sample taken for sequencing was peripheral blood. These receptors were collected from a human donor in a cohort sampled during active COVID-19.

The chain recombines TRBV4-1 with TRBJ1-2, with 8 bases identical to TRBD1. The CDR3 totals 19 residues. Trimming cost V 2 bases and J 2 bases; bases outside gene matches: 16. Germline assignment: CDR1 MGHRA and CDR2 YSYEKL. The DNA of the CDR3 is TGCGCCAGCAGCCAAACCTTGCTTATTCCGGGACAGGAGAACTATGGCTACACCTTC. Protein product: CASSQTLLIPGQENYGYTF.

This chain uses TRBV9 with TRBJ1-6; D ambiguous. The germline V gene has CDR1 SGDLS and CDR2 YYNGEE. This CDR3 contains 15 residues. The ends were cut back, 0 bases at V and 9 bases at J, with 13 bases in the middle. The CDR3 nucleotides read TGTGCCAGCAGCGTAGGGGCAGGCCGGGGTTCACCCCTCCACTTT. Its translation is CASSVGAGRGSPLHF.